Following are 21 T cell receptor beta chains from one sample sequenced in a study of blood T cell repertoires in COVID-19. Repertoires were generated with immunoSEQ multiplex PCR, while TCRdb's copy carries only in-frame clones and drops some. In the table there are fewer than 300,000 clones, roughly 88% of which are singletons. The specimen was peripheral blood. These receptors were collected from a young man with active or convalescent COVID-19.

The table lists this clone with a count of one. The CDR3 loop is CASSARDRDGYTF. CDR3 nucleotides: TGTGCCAGTAGTGCCCGGGACAGAGATGGCTACACCTTC. V gene TRBV19 combines with J gene TRBJ1-2; TRBD1 matches 7 bases. Per the germline V gene, CDR1 is LNHDA and CDR2 is SQIVND (reference sequence). V trimming: 5 bases; J trimming: 6 bases; junction bases outside the gene matches: 6. CDR3 length: 13 residues.

In nucleotides, the CDR3 is TGTGCCAGCAGTACCACAGGGGAAACTGAAGCTTTCTTT. It translates to CASSTTGETEAFF. The J gene is TRBJ1-1, the V gene TRBV2; 7 nucleotides match TRBD1. The CDR3 covers 13 residues. J lost 5 bases, V lost 5 bases, and 5 bases had no gene match. The germline CDR1 and CDR2 sequences are SNHLY and FYNNEI.

The chain recombines TRBV7-8 with TRBJ2-3; possible D gene TRBD1, 5 bases. Trimming took 2 bases from V and 0 from J, leaving 12 bases between them. The CDR3 totals 16 residues. Germline V gene data show CDR1 as SGHVS and CDR2 as FQNEAQ. This CDR3 is CASSLLQGSSTDTQYF. CDR3 coding DNA: TGTGCCAGCAGCTTACTTCAGGGTTCCAGCACAGATACGCAGTATTTT.

This clone was observed once. Other DNA sequences in the sample encode the same CDR3. The chain employs TRBV9 and TRBJ1-1; no clear D. The CDR3 extends over 11 amino acids. Germline V gene lookup returns CDR1 SGDLS and CDR2 YYNGEE. Trimming shortened V by 3 bases and J by 7 bases, and 7 bases separated the two germline ends. The CDR3 region is CASSGGGEAFF. The DNA for the CDR3 is TGTGCCAGCAGCGGGGGAGGTGAAGCTTTCTTT.

The chain joins TRBV10-3 to TRBJ1-5, with D unclear. CDR1 ENHRY and CDR2 SYGVKD come from the germline V gene. Trimming removed 6 bases at V and 0 bases at J, with 12 bases between. This CDR3 has 15 amino acids. CDR3 protein: CAISADINSNQPQHF. The CDR3 coding sequence is TGTGCCATCAGCGCGGATATTAATAGCAATCAGCCCCAGCATTTT.

The gene calls are TRBV7-9 and TRBJ2-1; possible D gene TRBD1, 6 bases. CDR1 and CDR2 from the germline V gene are SEHNR and FQNEAQ (reference sequence). The CDR3 length is 17 residues. The V and J ends lost 0 bases and 7 bases respectively, with 19 bases between them. The CDR3 DNA sequence: TGTGCCAGCAGCTTAGCGCCTGGGCAGGGGCTAGGGAATGAGCAGTTCTTC. Translating it yields CASSLAPGQGLGNEQFF.

The rearrangement joins TRBV7-2 to TRBJ2-3; 9 bases line up with TRBD2. Germline assignment: CDR1 SGHTA and CDR2 FQGNSA. V was clipped by 1 base and J by 4 bases; unmatched bases: 6. The CDR3 totals 16 residues. The CDR3 spells CASSLGRGGRSDTQYF. CDR3 nucleotides: TGTGCCAGCAGCTTAGGGCGGGGGGGCCGTTCAGATACGCAGTATTTT.

The chain links TRBV19 to TRBJ2-4; 10 bases line up with TRBD2. Trimming at V came to 5 bases and at J to 0 bases, leaving 7 bases not matched to a gene. This CDR3 has 17 amino acids. CDR1 and CDR2 (germline): LNHDA, SQIVND (reference sequence). DNA for the CDR3: TGTGCCAGTAGTGGCCCTAGCGGGGGTATAGCCAAAAACATTCAGTACTTC. This codes for CASSGPSGGIAKNIQYF.

This chain links TRBV10-3 with TRBJ2-3, with 16 bases that match TRBD2. With V trimmed by 7 bases and J by 3 bases, 10 bases remained unmatched. CDR1 and CDR2 from the germline V gene are ENHRY and SYGVKD. This CDR3 comprises 18 residues. CDR3 in DNA: TGTGCCATCATGGGGACTAGCGGGGGGGCCGGCAGTACAGATACGCAGTATTTT. Translating it yields CAIMGTSGGAGSTDTQYF.

The chain links TRBV5-1 to TRBJ2-5, with D perhaps TRBD2 (6 bases). The length of the CDR3 is 16 residues. Per germline, CDR1 SGHRS and CDR2 YFSETQ. The germline V and J ends were trimmed by 1 base and 3 bases, with 16 bases remaining between them. The CDR3 reads CASSLSSSRGKETQYF. DNA of the CDR3: TGCGCCAGCAGCTTGAGCTCTTCGCGGGGAAAAGAGACCCAGTACTTC.

The rearrangement uses TRBV3-1 (or the pseudogene TRBV3-2) and TRBJ2-1; 9 bases fit TRBD2. This CDR3 is 16 amino acids long. V was pared by 0 bases and J by 10 bases, with 10 bases of the junction left unmatched. Germline V gives CDR1 LGHDT, CDR2 YNNKEL (reference sequence). The CDR3 loop reads CASSQDVGLAGREQFF. The CDR3 region has the DNA TGTGCCAGCAGCCAAGATGTGGGGCTAGCGGGGAGGGAGCAGTTCTTC.

The CDR3 loop reads CASSELESGQPNTEAFF. The CDR3 region has the DNA TGTGCCAGCAGTGAATTAGAGTCTGGGCAGCCAAACACTGAAGCTTTCTTT. This sequence joins TRBV25-1 and TRBJ1-1; no clear D gene. This CDR3 comprises 17 residues. Trimming cost V 1 base and J 2 bases, with 17 bases left between them. Germline CDR1 MGHDK, CDR2 SYGVNS.

V is TRBV9 and J is TRBJ1-1, with D possibly TRBD1 on 6 matching bases. Germline V gene lookup returns CDR1 SGDLS and CDR2 YYNGEE. Trimming shortened V by 8 bases and J by 0 bases, and 8 bases separated the two germline ends. The CDR3 runs to 12 residues. In DNA form, the CDR3 reads TGTGCCAGTCAGGGGTTGAACACTGAAGCTTTCTTT. It codes for CASQGLNTEAFF.

This chain uses TRBV19 with TRBJ1-5; D perhaps matches TRBD1 (6 bases). The CDR3 runs 15 residues. From germline, CDR1 is LNHDA and CDR2 SQIVND (reference sequence). V lost 7 bases, J lost 0 bases, and 13 bases lay in between. CDR3 in amino acids: CASTDQGNSNQPQHF. In DNA, the CDR3 is TGTGCCAGTACGGACCAGGGGAATAGCAATCAGCCCCAGCATTTT.

This clone has more than one count but fewer than ten. At the DNA level, this CDR3 is encoded by other sequences in the same sample as well. The gene calls are TRBV12-3 or TRBV12-4 and TRBJ2-7; unclear D gene. Trimming shortened V by 4 bases and J by 0 bases, and 4 bases separated the two germline ends. The CDR3 totals 12 residues. CDR3 in amino acids: CASSSSSYEQYF. DNA for the CDR3: TGTGCCAGCAGTTCGAGCTCCTACGAGCAGTACTTC.

The chain employs TRBV6-2 or TRBV6-3 and TRBJ2-5; D may be TRBD1 (5 bases). The CDR3 runs 15 residues. The germline CDR1 and CDR2 sequences are MNHEY and SVGEGT. V lost 4 bases and J 2 bases, leaving 14 bases between the germline ends. The CDR3 sequence is CASSSRRVLQETQYF. The CDR3 DNA follows: TGTGCCAGCAGTTCCCGCAGGGTCCTACAAGAGACCCAGTACTTC.

V usage is TRBV13 and J usage is TRBJ1-2; 7 nucleotides agree with TRBD1. CDR1 is PRHDT, CDR2 FYEKMQ, per germline (reference sequence). V gave up 4 bases and J gave up 5 bases; unmatched junction bases: 28. CDR3 length equals 21 residues. The chain's CDR3 is CASSSPLPPGTDMAWGYGYTF. CDR3 coding DNA: TGTGCCAGCAGCTCGCCCTTGCCACCCGGGACAGATATGGCCTGGGGATATGGCTACACCTTC.

This clone was recorded once. This rearrangement joins TRBV9 to TRBJ2-7, with 10 bases fitting TRBD2. Trimming at V came to 2 bases and at J to 4 bases, leaving 3 bases not matched to a gene. Germline CDR1 and CDR2: SGDLS and YYNGEE. The CDR3 contains 14 residues. CDR3 sequence reads: CASSVSSGGYEQYF. The CDR3 DNA sequence: TGTGCCAGCAGCGTTTCTAGCGGGGGTTACGAGCAGTACTTC.

The chain joins TRBV3-1 (or the pseudogene TRBV3-2) to TRBJ1-4; TRBD1 aligns across 7 bases. Germline-derived CDR1 and CDR2 are LGHDT and YNNKEL (reference sequence). Trimming removed 3 bases from V and 5 bases from J; junction bases left unmatched: 6. The CDR3 length is 15 residues. As DNA, the CDR3 is TGTGCCAGCAGCCACCGGGACAGAGGGAATGAAAAACTGTTTTTT. This translates into CASSHRDRGNEKLFF.

The chain combines TRBV13 with TRBJ2-5; D may be TRBD1 (6 bases). Trimming removed 4 bases from V and 1 base from J, with 19 bases in between. Germline CDR1 reads PRHDT; CDR2 reads FYEKMQ (reference sequence). There are 17 residues in the CDR3. The CDR3: CASSSNDPVGAQETQYF. CDR3 nucleotides: TGTGCCAGCAGCTCAAACGATCCGGTGGGGGCCCAAGAGACCCAGTACTTC.

This chain connects TRBV6-1 to TRBJ1-3; no definite D call. The CDR3 contains 16 residues. CDR1 MNHNS and CDR2 SASEGT come from the germline V gene. V dropped 2 bases and J dropped 0 bases, with 11 bases sitting between them. CDR3 DNA sequence: TGTGCCAGCAGTGAACCTGGCAGGAACTCTGGAAACACCATATATTTT. This codes for CASSEPGRNSGNTIYF.